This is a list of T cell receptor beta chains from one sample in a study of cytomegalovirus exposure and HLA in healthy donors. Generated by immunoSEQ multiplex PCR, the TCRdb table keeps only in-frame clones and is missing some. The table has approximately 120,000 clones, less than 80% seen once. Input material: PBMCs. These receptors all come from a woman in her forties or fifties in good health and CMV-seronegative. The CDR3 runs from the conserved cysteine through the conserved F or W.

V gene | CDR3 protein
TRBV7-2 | CASSLSGDTDTQYF
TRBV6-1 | CASTRDKTYNEQFF
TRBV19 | CASIQEGTGGYTF
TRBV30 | CAWNVLASSTDTQYF
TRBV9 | CASSLPAQGEQYF
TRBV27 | CASSWGRAAQPQHF
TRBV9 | CASSVDDEGVNEQFF
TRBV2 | CASSAGKNTEAFF
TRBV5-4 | CASSSRTPMGEQFF
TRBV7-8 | CASSPPTTYSGNTIYF
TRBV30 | CAWRTGGNNSPLHF
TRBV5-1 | CASSPGTVSTDTQYF
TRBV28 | CASSPRTGGDQPQHF
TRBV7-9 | CASARTDGGGNQPQHF
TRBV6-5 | CASSWGTSGKYEQYF
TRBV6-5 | CASRIQTGANYGYTF
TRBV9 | CASSVDISGSTGELFF
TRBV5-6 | CASSFGAGGSYEQYF
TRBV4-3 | CASSRPGYPDTQYF
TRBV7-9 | CSSSLLGSADFTDTQYF
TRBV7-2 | CASSLGGGLAGGRGELFF
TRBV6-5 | CASSPTGGFTDTQYF
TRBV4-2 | CASSQVAQGAGTGELFF
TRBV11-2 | CASSFRDRVTGELFF
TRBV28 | CASSSQETQYF
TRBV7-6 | CASSLMTSTSTDTQYF
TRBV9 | CASSVEGTSGDYEQYF
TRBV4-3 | CASSQDVDRGNQPQHF
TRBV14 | CASSQLLNTEAFF
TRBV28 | CASSLLEGWEQFF
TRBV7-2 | CASSLSTASSYEQYF
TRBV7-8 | CASSPQGWYNEQFF
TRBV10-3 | CAISESAGPWFF
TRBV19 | CASSMAGNEQYF
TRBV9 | CASSVQGDEQFF
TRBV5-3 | CARRSRNVRGSAYNEQFF
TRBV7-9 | CASSSTLAGAREQFF
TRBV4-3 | CASSQSRADTQYF
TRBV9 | CASSAGGTGETQYF
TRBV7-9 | CASSLDRQVNTEAFF
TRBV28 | CASSSGFDTEAFF
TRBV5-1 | CASSWTSGRYNEQFF